Sequencing of this T cell receptor beta chain was carried out in a study of T cells after yellow fever vaccination. The study, taken as a whole, reports: The booster saw the reappearance of most primary-vaccination clones (around 96% CD4, around 88% CD8).

This clonotype turned up a few times. The antigen is undetermined. This CDR3 has 13 residues. V lost 3 bases and J 3 bases, leaving 5 bases between the germline ends. Germline CDR1 LNHDA, CDR2 SQIVND (reference sequence). TCRdb re-analysed the 5' RACE reads in MiXCR, keeping a single row per CDR3 protein. The table lists tens of thousands of distinct CDR3 sequences, roughly 6.9% of them singletons. The chain employs TRBV19 and TRBJ1-4; D remains unclear. The sample in question was CD8+ T cells sorted from PBMCs, obtained on the day of the first yellow fever vaccination. The TCR was taken from a man between 18 and 29 years old who received the YFV17D yellow fever vaccine. The CDR3 DNA sequence: TGTGCCAGTAGTATTTGGGCTAATGAAAAACTGTTTTTT. Translating it yields CASSIWANEKLFF.